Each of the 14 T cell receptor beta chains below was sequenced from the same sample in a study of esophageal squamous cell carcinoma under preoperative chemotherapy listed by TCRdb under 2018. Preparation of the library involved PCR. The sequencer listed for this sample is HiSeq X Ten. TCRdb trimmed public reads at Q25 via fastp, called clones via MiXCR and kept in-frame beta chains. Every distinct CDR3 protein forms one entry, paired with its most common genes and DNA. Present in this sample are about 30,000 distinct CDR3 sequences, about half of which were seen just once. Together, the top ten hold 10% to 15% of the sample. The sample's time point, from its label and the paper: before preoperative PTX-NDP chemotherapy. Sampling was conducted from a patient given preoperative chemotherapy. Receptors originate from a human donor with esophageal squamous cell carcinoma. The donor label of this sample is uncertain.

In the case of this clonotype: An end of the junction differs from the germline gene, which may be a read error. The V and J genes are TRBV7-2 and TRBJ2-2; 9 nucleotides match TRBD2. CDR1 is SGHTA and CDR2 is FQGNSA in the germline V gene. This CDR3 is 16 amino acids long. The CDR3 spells CASSKGLALNTDALYF. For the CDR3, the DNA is TGTGCCAGCAGCAAAGGACTAGCGCTCAACACCGATGCGCTGTATTTT.

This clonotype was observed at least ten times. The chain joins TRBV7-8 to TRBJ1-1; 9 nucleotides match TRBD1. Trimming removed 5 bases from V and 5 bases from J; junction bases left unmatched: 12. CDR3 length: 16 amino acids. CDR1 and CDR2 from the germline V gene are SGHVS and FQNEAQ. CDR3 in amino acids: CASSPGQGSIGTEAFF. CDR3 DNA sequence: TGTGCCAGCAGCCCTGGACAGGGGAGTATAGGGACTGAAGCTTTCTTT.

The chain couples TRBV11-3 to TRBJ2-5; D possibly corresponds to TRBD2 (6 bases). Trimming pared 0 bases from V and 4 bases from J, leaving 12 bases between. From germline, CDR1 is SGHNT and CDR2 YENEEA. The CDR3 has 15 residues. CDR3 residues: CASSLELAASETQYF. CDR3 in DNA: TGTGCCAGCAGCTTAGAACTAGCTGCGTCAGAGACCCAGTACTTC.

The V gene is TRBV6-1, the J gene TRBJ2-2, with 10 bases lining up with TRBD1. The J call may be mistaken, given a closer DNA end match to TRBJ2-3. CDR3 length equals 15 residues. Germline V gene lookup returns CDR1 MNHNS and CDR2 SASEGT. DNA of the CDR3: TGTGCCAGCAGCAGACAGGGGGCATACACAGGGGAGCAGTATTTT. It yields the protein CASSRQGAYTGEQYF.

This chain's CDR3 is CASRGAGLAGADTQYF. Written as DNA, the CDR3 is TGTGCCAGCCGCGGCGCGGGACTAGCGGGCGCAGATACGCAGTACTTC. The V call is TRBV7-2, the J call TRBJ2-3, with TRBD2 matching over 12 bases. The end of the DNA is better explained by TRBJ2-7, so the J call may be wrong. CDR3 length: 16 residues. Germline-derived CDR1 and CDR2 are SGHTA and FQGNSA.

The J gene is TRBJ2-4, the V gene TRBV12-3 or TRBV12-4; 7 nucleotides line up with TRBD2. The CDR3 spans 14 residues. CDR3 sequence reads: CAGRGAGRRNIQYF. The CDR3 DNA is TGTGCGGGGAGGGGAGCGGGTCGTCGAAACATTCAGTACTTC.

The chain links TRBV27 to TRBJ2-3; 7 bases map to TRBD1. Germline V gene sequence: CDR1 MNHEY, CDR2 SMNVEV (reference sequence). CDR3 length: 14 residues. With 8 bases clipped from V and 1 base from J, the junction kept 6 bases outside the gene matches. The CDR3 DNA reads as TGTGCCAGCGCCTGGGACAGCCGCACAGATACGCAGTATTTT. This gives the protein CASAWDSRTDTQYF.

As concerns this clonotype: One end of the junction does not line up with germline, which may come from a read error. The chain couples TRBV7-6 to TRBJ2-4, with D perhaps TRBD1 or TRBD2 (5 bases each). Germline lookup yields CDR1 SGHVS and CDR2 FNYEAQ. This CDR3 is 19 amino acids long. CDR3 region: CASSLGPGLPGRAQDIQYF. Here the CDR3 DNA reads TGTGCCAGCAGCTTGGGTCCGGGCCTCCCGGGGCGTGCCCAAGACATCCAGTACTTC.

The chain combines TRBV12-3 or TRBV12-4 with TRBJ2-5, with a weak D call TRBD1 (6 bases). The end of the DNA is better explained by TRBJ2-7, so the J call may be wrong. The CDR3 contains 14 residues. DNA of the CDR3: TGTGCCAGCAGTTTCTTGGGGGCTTCCTACGAGCAGTACTTC. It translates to CASSFLGASYEQYF.

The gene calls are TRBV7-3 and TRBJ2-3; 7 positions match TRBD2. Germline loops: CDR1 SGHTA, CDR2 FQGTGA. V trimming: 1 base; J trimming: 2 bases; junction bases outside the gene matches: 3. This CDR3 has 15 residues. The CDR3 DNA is TGTGCCAGCAGCTTAATGGGGGGGACCACAGATACGCAGTATTTT. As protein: CASSLMGGTTDTQYF.

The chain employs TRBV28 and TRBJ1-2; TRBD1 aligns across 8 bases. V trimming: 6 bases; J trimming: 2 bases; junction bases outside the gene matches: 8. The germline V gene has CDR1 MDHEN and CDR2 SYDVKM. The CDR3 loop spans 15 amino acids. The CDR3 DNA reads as TGTGCCAGCAGGCCACAAACAGGGGGAAACTATGGCTACACCTTC. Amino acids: CASRPQTGGNYGYTF.

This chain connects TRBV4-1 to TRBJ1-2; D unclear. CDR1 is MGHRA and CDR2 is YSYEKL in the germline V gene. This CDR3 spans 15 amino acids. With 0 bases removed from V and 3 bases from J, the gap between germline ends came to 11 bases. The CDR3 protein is CASSQDTRLDYGYTF. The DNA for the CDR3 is TGCGCCAGCAGCCAAGACACCCGTTTGGACTATGGCTACACCTTC.

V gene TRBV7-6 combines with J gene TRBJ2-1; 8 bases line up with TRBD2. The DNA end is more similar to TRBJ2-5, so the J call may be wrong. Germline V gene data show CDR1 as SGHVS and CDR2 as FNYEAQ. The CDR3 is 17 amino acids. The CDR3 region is CASSLGASGGLLETQYF. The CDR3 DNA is TGTGCCAGCAGCTTAGGGGCGAGCGGGGGCCTCTTAGAGACCCAGTACTTC.

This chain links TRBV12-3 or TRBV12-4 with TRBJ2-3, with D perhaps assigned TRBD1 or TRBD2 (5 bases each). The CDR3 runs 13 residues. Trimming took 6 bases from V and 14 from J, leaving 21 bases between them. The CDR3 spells CASRARGTDELYF. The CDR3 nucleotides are TGTGCCAGCAGGGCTCGGGGCACCGATGAGCTGTATTTT.